The table lists the clone carrying this T cell receptor (beta chain) with a few counts. This table comes from immunoSEQ multiplex PCR, and its TCRdb copy is limited to in-frame clones, with some not included. The table has 60,000 to 70,000 clones, 85% to 90% seen once. This sample is drawn from a study of OX40 agonist ivuxolimab in advanced cancers. The CDR3 consists of 14 residues. The V segment lost 3 bases and the J segment 3 bases; nucleotides outside the gene matches: 4. CDR1 is SGHTA and CDR2 is FQGTGA in the germline V gene. The chain couples TRBV7-3 to TRBJ2-7, with 8 bases fitting TRBD1. Here the sequenced sample was CD4+ or CD8+ T cells sorted from blood, taken in a trial of the OX40 agonist ivuxolimab. The receptor comes from an adult with an advanced solid tumor such as melanoma, head and neck, liver or kidney cancer. The CDR3 sequence is CASSFTGGNYEQYF. Written as DNA, the CDR3 is TGTGCCAGCAGCTTTACAGGGGGGAACTACGAGCAGTACTTC.